This is a list of T cell receptor beta chains from one sample in a study of T cells after posttransplantation cyclophosphamide. Profiling relied on immunoSEQ multiplex PCR, and the TCRdb table lists in-frame clones only, not all of them. The sample yields roughly 5,900 clones, around 1.9% seen once. The source was PBMCs, collected about 37 weeks after a stem cell transplant with posttransplant cyclophosphamide. These receptors all stem from a young adult male patient who received an allogeneic stem cell transplant from a related donor, was CMV-positive, and had no GVHD. Some T cells may be graft donor cells. Both conserved end residues are trimmed from each CDR3.

v_call,cdr3_aa
TRBV7-8,ASSFSGNTIY
TRBV27,ARKDRPTYEQY
TRBV19,ASSVKRGTEAF
TRBV7-9,ASSEGNRNRKY
TRBV7-8,ASSSPGVSPLH
TRBV5-1,ASSGRDTGEQY
TRBV4-2,ASSQGSGRYEQF
TRBV2,ASSRQGAGLISQPQH
TRBV4-3,ASSPGLGESTQY
TRBV28,ASSLPGANTEAF
TRBV4-2,ASSQDPGQAYNEQF
TRBV4-2,ASSREQGLSYNEQF
TRBV28,ASIERELAF
TRBV10-3,AISARQSGGSYEQY
TRBV29-1,SVEDGNRGSKHRYAV
TRBV5-1,ASSLGGTGPSPLH
TRBV10-3,AISRDSSYEQY
TRBV6-6,ASSSGLAGVEQY
TRBV7-6,ASSWGQGTGELF
TRBV7-6,ASSLQRESYEQY
TRBV29-1,SVRQGAQPQH
TRBV7-8,ASSLGPRGTRYEQY
TRBV6-1,ASSLSGGLNTEAF
TRBV28,ASSQTRYEQY
TRBV4-3,TSSQDQTYSGGAVTDTQY
TRBV19,ASSRDSYSNQPQH
TRBV5-1,ASSLARAGVDRSPLH
TRBV28,ASREAGITYEQY
TRBV6-1,ASYDRAGRNQPQH
TRBV7-9,ASSAGLAGVRETQY
TRBV5-6,ASSYDRIYGYT
TRBV4-2,ASSQAVRAGGNTIY
TRBV9,ASSVIAGGYNEQF
TRBV28,ASSLRLAVGYEQY
TRBV6-4,ASSDSIGYTDTQY
TRBV11-2,ASSQSHGRETQY
TRBV7-2,ASSPGAGKVYLYQETQY
TRBV27,ASSHLGQGSLNYGYT
TRBV11-2,ASSLLYTEQAAYEQY
TRBV30,AWKPRIGGNTGELF
TRBV19,ASRPASGETQY
TRBV13,ASSPTGLAGVSTDTQY
TRBV6-1,ASRSSGWGEQF
TRBV10-3,AISTGDYGYT
TRBV7-9,ASSLNHEGDTQY
TRBV4-3,ASSQDPGQPQH
TRBV19,ASSINEVYGYT
TRBV4-3,ASSHTMGQGRRDTQY
TRBV5-6,ASSTTGPRAGRNQPQH
TRBV6-5,ASSYSAALGEQY
TRBV11-2,ASSRQTSGSGGGTYEQY